This T cell receptor beta chain emerged from a study of blood T cell repertoires in COVID-19. The wider study: Acute and convalescent COVID-19 specimens originated in the United States, Italy and Spain.

Germline V lookup: CDR1 SGHNT, CDR2 YYREEE (reference sequence). CDR3 length: 13 amino acids. The V end lost 3 bases, the J end lost 1 base, and 7 bases lay between the germline ends. Method: immunoSEQ multiplex PCR; TCRdb's copy keeps in-frame clones and lacks some. This sample carries about 180,000 clones, around 88% of them seen once, and the ten largest clones take 7% to 10%. Cohort assignment relied on participant-reported clinical history. Donors in Cohort 3 counted as recovered after two negative PCRs, clearance, or symptom resolution. This receptor was obtained from a woman aged 25 to 39 who had recovered from COVID-19. The rearrangement links TRBV5-4 to TRBJ1-1; no definite D call. Sequencing was done on a sample of PBMCs or T cells enriched from blood (not recorded which). CDR3: CASSYGRNTEAFF. The CDR3 bases are TGTGCCAGCAGCTACGGGAGGAACACTGAAGCTTTCTTT.